Listed here are 29 T cell receptor beta chains from one sample, sequenced in a study of T cell changes during pregnancy in multiple sclerosis. Generated by immunoSEQ multiplex PCR, the TCRdb table keeps only in-frame clones and is missing some. This table has around 110,000 clones, less than 95% appearing once. Material: peripheral blood, obtained in the third trimester of pregnancy. The receptors shown here come from a female donor in good health, enrolled as a control in a pregnancy study.

The chain couples TRBV25-1 to TRBJ2-1; weak D call: TRBD1 (6 bases). V was clipped by 4 bases and J by 3 bases, with 7 bases between them. Germline CDR1 reads MGHDK; CDR2 reads SYGVNS. CDR3 length: 13 residues. The CDR3 DNA is TGTGCCAGCAGTGCACAGGGCTACAATGAGCAGTTCTTC. Encoded protein: CASSAQGYNEQFF.

CDR3 in DNA: TGCGCCAGCAGCTACCGGGACAGGGAAAACGAGCAGTACTTC. Protein: CASSYRDRENEQYF. The rearrangement links TRBV5-1 to TRBJ2-7; 9 positions match TRBD1. The CDR3 contains 14 residues. Germline trimming cut 3 bases from V and 5 bases from J; bases unmatched to any gene: 6. Per the germline V gene, CDR1 is SGHRS and CDR2 is YFSETQ.

This clone has just one count. The rearrangement joins TRBV9 to TRBJ1-6; D is perhaps TRBD1 (6 bases). With 2 bases removed from V and 6 bases from J, the gap between germline ends came to 12 bases. Germline assignment: CDR1 SGDLS and CDR2 YYNGEE. This CDR3 has 15 amino acids. CDR3: CASSVDGTPNSPLHF. The CDR3 DNA reads as TGTGCCAGCAGCGTCGACGGGACACCTAATTCACCCCTCCACTTT.

The gene calls are TRBV5-4 and TRBJ2-3; tentative D call: TRBD2 (6 bases). The CDR3 loop spans 15 amino acids. Per germline, CDR1 SGHNT and CDR2 YYREEE (reference sequence). With 4 bases removed from V and 4 bases from J, the gap between germline ends came to 16 bases. DNA for the CDR3: TGTGCCAGCAGCAAGGGCGCGGGAAGGGCAGATACGCAGTATTTT. It translates to CASSKGAGRADTQYF.

This clone has just one count. The chain carries TRBV2 and TRBJ1-2; TRBD1 matches 12 bases. Germline lookup yields CDR1 SNHLY and CDR2 FYNNEI. V dropped 7 bases and J dropped 6; count of bases not matched to a gene: 6. This CDR3 spans 14 amino acids. CDR3: CASTPGQGANGYTF. The CDR3 bases are TGTGCCAGCACACCGGGACAGGGGGCTAATGGCTACACCTTC. The full variable domain, with the rest looked up from reference TRBV2 and TRBJ1-2, is EPEVTQTPSHQVTQMGQEVILRCVPISNHLYFYWYRQILGQKVEFLVSFYNNEISEKSEIFDDQFSVERPDGSNFTLKIRSTKLEDSAMYFCASTPGQGANGYTFGSGTRLTVV.

The chain joins TRBV18 to TRBJ1-1; tentative D call: TRBD1 (5 bases). The CDR3 has 15 amino acids. V dropped 6 bases and J dropped 4 bases, with 18 bases sitting between them. Germline V gives CDR1 KGHSH, CDR2 LQKENI. The CDR3 sequence is CASSPWEGLSTEAFF. CDR3 coding DNA: TGTGCCAGCTCCCCCTGGGAGGGGCTGAGCACTGAAGCTTTCTTT.

This chain connects TRBV30 to TRBJ1-1; D call uncertain. The CDR3 is made up of 13 amino acids. V lost 0 bases, J lost 6 bases, and 11 bases lay in between. Germline V gene data show CDR1 as GTSNPN and CDR2 as SVGIG (reference sequence). The CDR3: CAWSVTDLAEAFF. CDR3 nucleotides: TGTGCCTGGAGTGTAACAGACCTTGCTGAAGCTTTCTTT.

This chain links TRBV18 with TRBJ1-3; unclear D gene. This CDR3 is 14 amino acids long. The germline gives CDR1 KGHSH, CDR2 LQKENI. V gave up 6 bases and J gave up 1 base, with 10 bases separating them. CDR3 protein: CASSREESGNTIYF. CDR3 DNA: TGTGCCAGCTCCCGGGAAGAGTCTGGAAACACCATATATTTT.

The chain links TRBV19 to TRBJ1-1; perhaps TRBD1 as D (6 bases). The CDR3 runs to 13 residues. The ends were cut back, 5 bases at V and 5 bases at J, with 12 bases in the middle. CDR1 LNHDA and CDR2 SQIVND come from the germline V gene (reference sequence). The CDR3 nucleotides read TGTGCCAGTAGTCCAGGGGCGAGGACTGAAGCTTTCTTT. Translated: CASSPGARTEAFF.

This clone was seen a single time. This sequence joins TRBV5-8 and TRBJ2-7; 7 bases match TRBD1. Germline trimming cut 0 bases from V and 3 bases from J; bases unmatched to any gene: 15. Looked up from germline, CDR1 is SGHTS and CDR2 is YDEGEE. The CDR3 length is 18 residues. CDR3 residues: CASSLAWTGSPSYYEQYF. The CDR3 nucleotides read TGTGCCAGCAGCTTGGCCTGGACAGGATCCCCCTCTTACTACGAGCAGTACTTC.

J is TRBJ2-7 and V is TRBV11-2; possible D gene TRBD1, 5 bases. Germline lookup yields CDR1 SGHAT and CDR2 FQNNGV. V was cut by 1 base and J by 0 bases, with 10 bases left in between. This CDR3 region has 15 residues. Written as DNA, the CDR3 is TGTGCCAGCAGCTTAGGGGGCAGTCTCTCCTACGAGCAGTACTTC. It translates to CASSLGGSLSYEQYF. The variable domain in full, with the rest retrieved from reference TRBV11-2 and TRBJ2-7, is EAGVAQSPRYKIIEKRQSVAFWCNPISGHATLYWYQQILGQGPKLLIQFQNNGVVDDSQLPKDRFSAERLKGVDSTLKIQPAKLEDSAVYLCASSLGGSLSYEQYFGPGTRLTVT.

In DNA form, the CDR3 reads TGTGCCAGCAGCTTGGTCTCCCTACGAAAGACGGGATACGAGCAGTACTTC. Its translation: CASSLVSLRKTGYEQYF. The V gene is TRBV5-7, the J gene TRBJ2-7, with TRBD2 as a possible D gene (5 bases). TRBV5-7 is labeled an ORF, and its function is uncertain. This CDR3 has 17 residues. Trimming stripped 0 bases from V and 4 bases from J, with 20 bases between.

The genes are TRBV30 and TRBJ2-5, with a tentative D call TRBD1 (5 bases). V lost 1 base to trimming and J lost 2 bases, with 14 bases between them. Germline assignment: CDR1 GTSNPN and CDR2 SVGIG (reference sequence). This CDR3 is built from 15 residues. The CDR3 DNA reads as TGTGCCTGGAGTGACCCCCGAGACAGACAAGAGACCCAGTACTTC. Encoded protein: CAWSDPRDRQETQYF.

The chain couples TRBV5-1 to TRBJ1-6; D gene uncertain. The CDR3 length is 13 residues. Trimming removed 4 bases at V and 8 bases at J, with 10 bases between. In germline, CDR1 is SGHRS, CDR2 YFSETQ. CDR3 sequence (DNA): TGCGCCAGCAGCCAGAGGGAGGATTCACCCCTCCACTTT. Translated: CASSQREDSPLHF. Together with reference TRBV5-1 and TRBJ1-6, the CDR3 gives the full variable domain: KAGVTQTPRYLIKTRGQQVTLSCSPISGHRSVSWYQQTPGQGLQFLFEYFSETQRNKGNFPGRFSGRQFSNSRSEMNVSTLELGDSALYLCASSQREDSPLHFGNGTRLTVT.

This clone occurred once. The chain uses TRBV2 and TRBJ2-1, with 9 bases matching TRBD1. CDR3 length: 18 amino acids. The germline CDR1 and CDR2 sequences are SNHLY and FYNNEI. V lost 0 bases, J lost 3 bases, and 9 bases stayed unmatched. CDR3 protein: CASSEAPGQGINYNEQFF. In DNA, the CDR3 is TGTGCCAGCAGTGAAGCCCCTGGACAGGGGATAAACTACAATGAGCAGTTCTTC.

The V gene is TRBV27, the J gene TRBJ1-1, with D perhaps TRBD1 (5 bases). CDR3 size: 12 residues. CDR1 and CDR2 (germline): MNHEY, SMNVEV (reference sequence). The ends were cut back, 2 bases at V and 7 bases at J, with 8 bases in the middle. CDR3 sequence (DNA): TGTGCCAGCAGTTTAGGGGCCGGTGAAGCTTTCTTT. It is translated as CASSLGAGEAFF.

The rearrangement uses TRBV6-6 and TRBJ1-3; unclear D gene. Between the trimmed V and J ends, which lost 7 bases and 9 bases, there was a span of 10 bases. The CDR3 length is 11 residues. The germline V gene encodes CDR1 MNHNY and CDR2 SVGAGI (reference sequence). The chain's CDR3 is CASIIGGTIYF. In DNA form, the CDR3 reads TGTGCCAGCATCATCGGAGGCACCATATATTTT.

This clone was counted once. The chain is built from TRBV19 and TRBJ2-7, with 9 bases that match TRBD1. Germline lookup yields CDR1 LNHDA and CDR2 SQIVND (reference sequence). The CDR3 is 15 residues long. The J segment lost 5 bases and the V segment lost 1 base, leaving 6 bases of the junction unmatched. CDR3 residues: CASSIAGQGVNEQYF. DNA of the CDR3: TGTGCCAGTAGTATAGCGGGACAGGGAGTCAACGAGCAGTACTTC.

Here the CDR3 DNA reads TGTGCCAGCAGCCGCCGGACGGGATACAATCAGCCCCAGCATTTT. Its protein product is CASSRRTGYNQPQHF. V is TRBV7-2 and J is TRBJ1-5; no reliable D call. V was trimmed by 5 bases and J by 3 bases, leaving 14 bases between them. Per the germline V gene, CDR1 is SGHTA and CDR2 is FQGNSA. The CDR3 runs to 15 residues.

The J gene is TRBJ1-5, the V gene TRBV9, with D possibly being TRBD1 (5 bases). Germline V CDR1 and CDR2: SGDLS, YYNGEE. V was cut by 2 bases and J by 2 bases, with 11 bases left in between. The CDR3 spans 15 residues. CDR3 DNA: TGTGCCAGCAGCGTGGGAGGGGTGGGCAATCAGCCCCAGCATTTT. Amino acid sequence: CASSVGGVGNQPQHF.

CDR3 bases: TGCGCCAGCAGCCCCGGGACTAGCGGGGGGACTCGTAGAACAGATACGCAGTATTTT. It is translated as CASSPGTSGGTRRTDTQYF. The gene calls are TRBV4-1 and TRBJ2-3; 15 bases agree with TRBD2. The CDR3 covers 19 residues. V trimming: 4 bases; J trimming: 3 bases; junction bases outside the gene matches: 11. In germline, CDR1 is MGHRA, CDR2 YSYEKL.

This sequence joins TRBV9 and TRBJ1-2; 7 positions agree with TRBD1. Trimming cost V 3 bases and J 6 bases; bases outside gene matches: 8. The CDR3 loop spans 14 amino acids. From germline, CDR1 is SGDLS and CDR2 YYNGEE. CDR3 nucleotides: TGTGCCAGCAGCGATAATGGACAGGTCGATGGCTACACCTTC. Translation gives CASSDNGQVDGYTF.

The chain uses TRBV27 and TRBJ1-4; 9 nucleotides align to TRBD1. CDR3 length equals 15 residues. The germline V gene has CDR1 MNHEY and CDR2 SMNVEV (reference sequence). V shed 2 bases, J shed 7 bases, and the junction held 5 bases outside the gene matches. CDR3 region: CASSLRTGVFEKLFF. The CDR3, as DNA: TGTGCCAGCAGTTTACGGACAGGGGTTTTTGAAAAACTGTTTTTT.

The genes are TRBV6-6 and TRBJ1-4; perhaps TRBD1 as D (5 bases). Per the germline V gene, CDR1 is MNHNY and CDR2 is SVGAGI (reference sequence). V was cut by 6 bases and J by 0 bases, with 8 bases left in between. The CDR3 covers 14 residues. The CDR3 reads CASSAGTTNEKLFF. DNA for the CDR3: TGTGCCAGCAGCGCAGGGACAACTAATGAAAAACTGTTTTTT.

This clone was seen a single time. This rearrangement joins TRBV10-3 to TRBJ1-2; 8 bases match TRBD1. CDR3 length: 14 residues. V shed 5 bases, J shed 5 bases, and the junction held 7 bases outside the gene matches. Germline loops: CDR1 ENHRY, CDR2 SYGVKD. The CDR3 sequence is CAISQGGQAYGYTF. The CDR3 DNA sequence: TGTGCCATCAGTCAAGGGGGACAGGCTTATGGCTACACCTTC.

The chain couples TRBV7-2 to TRBJ2-2; D is undetermined. The CDR3 spans 12 residues. CDR1 is SGHTA and CDR2 is FQGNSA in the germline V gene. Trimming shortened V by 4 bases and J by 3 bases, and 3 bases separated the two germline ends. In DNA, the CDR3 is TGTGCCAGCAGCTCATACACCGGGGAGCTGTTTTTT. Translated: CASSSYTGELFF.

The chain joins TRBV4-2 to TRBJ2-2; 10 nucleotides agree with TRBD2. V shed 1 base and J 5 bases; nucleotides not matched to a gene: 10. The CDR3 loop spans 18 amino acids. CDR1 and CDR2 from the germline V gene are LGHNA and YNFKEQ. The CDR3, as DNA: TGTGCCAGCAGCCAAGTGCGCAGCGGGGGGGCCGGAACCGGGGAGCTGTTTTTT. It yields the protein CASSQVRSGGAGTGELFF.

This clone was counted only a few times. V is TRBV19 and J is TRBJ1-1, with D tentatively TRBD1 (5 bases). Germline V gene data show CDR1 as LNHDA and CDR2 as SQIVND (reference sequence). This CDR3 has 16 amino acids. V lost 9 bases and J lost 0, with 20 bases in between. CDR3 sequence reads: CASTIGVTLMNTEAFF. In DNA, the CDR3 is TGTGCCAGCACCATAGGGGTTACTTTAATGAACACTGAAGCTTTCTTT.

The V call is TRBV5-1, the J call TRBJ1-2; tentative D call: TRBD1 (5 bases). CDR1 and CDR2 from the germline V gene are SGHRS and YFSETQ. Trimming removed 0 bases from V and 5 bases from J, with 11 bases in between. The CDR3 is made up of 14 amino acids. The CDR3 coding sequence is TGCGCCAGCAGCTTGGTTTCCAGGGAATATGGCTACACCTTC. It codes for CASSLVSREYGYTF.